A single sample gave rise to the 27 T cell receptor beta chains below, sequenced in a study of blood T cell repertoires in COVID-19. Using immunoSEQ multiplex PCR, the repertoire was profiled, and TCRdb retains in-frame clones only, with some absent. Of more than 45,000 clones listed, approximately 90% are singletons. The sequenced material came from peripheral blood. The receptors derive from a man older than 75 with acute or convalescent COVID-19.

The genes are TRBV11-2 and TRBJ2-2; 12 bases are a match to TRBD2. V dropped 3 bases and J dropped 2; count of bases not matched to a gene: 4. Per the germline V gene, CDR1 is SGHAT and CDR2 is FQNNGV. The CDR3 loop spans 17 amino acids. The DNA of the CDR3 is TGTGCCAGCAGCTTGGGACTAGCGGGTCTTAACACCGGGGAGCTGTTTTTT. Its protein product is CASSLGLAGLNTGELFF. Full variable domain (outside the CDR3, taken from reference TRBV11-2 and TRBJ2-2): EAGVAQSPRYKIIEKRQSVAFWCNPISGHATLYWYQQILGQGPKLLIQFQNNGVVDDSQLPKDRFSAERLKGVDSTLKIQPAKLEDSAVYLCASSLGLAGLNTGELFFGEGSRLTVL.

V and J are TRBV30 and TRBJ1-3; 8 bases fit TRBD1. The trim removed 5 bases at V and 2 bases at J, leaving 5 bases unmatched. Germline CDR1 is GTSNPN and CDR2 is SVGIG (reference sequence). The CDR3 has 14 amino acids. CDR3: CAWSTGGTGNTIYF. The CDR3 DNA sequence: TGTGCCTGGTCAACAGGGGGAACTGGAAACACCATATATTTT.

CDR3 protein: CASSPRGASTDTQYF. The CDR3 DNA sequence: TGTGCCAGCTCACCCAGGGGAGCTAGCACAGATACGCAGTATTTT. The chain has TRBV18 and TRBJ2-3, with D possibly matching TRBD1 (6 bases). CDR1 is KGHSH, CDR2 LQKENI, per germline. The V end lost 3 bases, the J end lost 0 bases, and 10 bases lay between the germline ends. The CDR3 is 15 residues long.

The chain couples TRBV9 to TRBJ2-2; TRBD2 matches at 8 bases. The CDR3 spans 15 residues. V lost 0 bases, J lost 6 bases, and 4 bases stayed unmatched. CDR1 and CDR2 (germline): SGDLS, YYNGEE. The CDR3 here is CASSVGTSRAGELFF. CDR3 DNA: TGTGCCAGCAGCGTAGGGACTAGCAGGGCCGGGGAGCTGTTTTTT.

The chain links TRBV19 to TRBJ1-1; 8 nucleotides align to TRBD1. Per the germline V gene, CDR1 is LNHDA and CDR2 is SQIVND (reference sequence). The CDR3 has 15 amino acids. Trimming cost V 6 bases and J 1 base; bases outside gene matches: 7. CDR3 bases: TGTGCCAGTAGCCCGGACAGGGAAGCGAACACTGAAGCTTTCTTT. The encoded protein is CASSPDREANTEAFF.

V usage is TRBV15 and J usage is TRBJ1-4; a possible D gene is TRBD1 (6 bases). The germline CDR1 and CDR2 sequences are LNHNV and YYDKDF (reference sequence). The CDR3 has 13 amino acids. Trimming cost V 1 base and J 8 bases, with 8 bases left between them. Here the CDR3 DNA reads TGTGCCACCAGCAGAGGGCAGGGGGAAAAACTGTTTTTT. It codes for CATSRGQGEKLFF.

The chain is built from TRBV19 and TRBJ2-6; possible D gene TRBD1, 5 bases. V was pared by 7 bases and J by 0 bases, with 16 bases between. Per the germline V gene, CDR1 is LNHDA and CDR2 is SQIVND (reference sequence). There are 17 residues in the CDR3. CDR3 in amino acids: CASNSPGNPSGANVLTF. CDR3 DNA: TGTGCCAGTAACTCTCCAGGGAATCCCTCTGGGGCCAACGTCCTGACTTTC.

V gene TRBV24-1 combines with J gene TRBJ2-2; maybe TRBD1 (6 bases). Germline V lookup: CDR1 KGHDR, CDR2 SFDVKD. CDR3 length: 15 residues. Trimming took 4 bases from V and 1 from J, leaving 9 bases between them. CDR3 in amino acids: CATSDSTGNTGELFF. In DNA form, the CDR3 reads TGTGCCACCAGTGACTCGACAGGGAACACCGGGGAGCTGTTTTTT.

This rearrangement joins TRBV5-1 to TRBJ1-2, with D tentatively TRBD1 (6 bases). In germline, CDR1 is SGHRS, CDR2 YFSETQ. V gave up 0 bases and J gave up 3 bases, with 6 bases separating them. The CDR3 is made up of 13 amino acids. The CDR3 sequence: CASSLDRDYGYTF. CDR3 nucleotide sequence: TGCGCCAGCAGCTTGGACAGGGACTATGGCTACACCTTC.

The gene calls are TRBV5-1 and TRBJ1-1; 8 bases map to TRBD1. CDR3 length equals 15 residues. V gave up 4 bases and J gave up 4 bases; unmatched junction bases: 9. Germline V lookup: CDR1 SGHRS, CDR2 YFSETQ. The CDR3 here is CASSQRTGTGTEAFF. The CDR3 nucleotides are TGCGCCAGCAGCCAAAGGACAGGGACGGGCACTGAAGCTTTCTTT.

The gene calls are TRBV9 and TRBJ2-6; D ambiguous. The CDR3 runs 16 residues. The ends were cut back, 0 bases at V and 0 bases at J, with 7 bases in the middle. The germline gives CDR1 SGDLS, CDR2 YYNGEE. CDR3 sequence: CASSVGPSSGANVLTF. The CDR3 DNA follows: TGTGCCAGCAGCGTAGGTCCGAGCTCTGGGGCCAACGTCCTGACTTTC.

The genes are TRBV6-5 and TRBJ1-6, with D tentatively TRBD1 (5 bases). Deletions cut 9 bases from V and 10 bases from J, with 13 bases between. The germline V gene has CDR1 MNHEY and CDR2 SVGAGI. The CDR3 runs to 12 residues. This CDR3 is CARCFQGSPLHF. As DNA, the CDR3 is TGTGCCAGGTGTTTCCAGGGATCACCCCTCCACTTT.

The chain is built from TRBV5-4 and TRBJ1-4, with D maybe TRBD1 (5 bases). The CDR3 is 14 residues long. Trimming removed 1 base from V and 8 bases from J, with 12 bases in between. Germline V gene data show CDR1 as SGHNT and CDR2 as YYREEE (reference sequence). The CDR3 nucleotides read TGTGCCAGCAGCTTGCTCGGGGAGGGGGAAAAACTGTTTTTT. Amino acids: CASSLLGEGEKLFF.

The genes are TRBV18 and TRBJ2-3; D perhaps matches TRBD2 (6 bases). V dropped 3 bases and J dropped 4 bases, with 11 bases sitting between them. In germline, CDR1 is KGHSH, CDR2 LQKENI. CDR3 length: 14 residues. The CDR3 protein is CASSPYPSADTQYF. CDR3 nucleotides: TGTGCCAGCTCACCGTACCCTAGCGCAGATACGCAGTATTTT.

The V call is TRBV30, the J call TRBJ2-7; D is perhaps TRBD1 (6 bases). The germline gives CDR1 GTSNPN, CDR2 SVGIG (reference sequence). CDR3 length: 14 amino acids. V gave up 2 bases and J gave up 2 bases, with 13 bases separating them. The CDR3 region is CAWSIWTETYEQYF. For the CDR3, the DNA is TGTGCCTGGAGTATCTGGACAGAAACCTACGAGCAGTACTTC. The full variable domain, in which reference TRBV30 and TRBJ2-7 provide the parts outside the CDR3, is SQTIHQWPATLVQPVGSPLSLECTVEGTSNPNLYWYRQAAGRGLQLLFYSVGIGQISSEVPQNLSASRPQDRQFILSSKKLLLSDSGFYLCAWSIWTETYEQYFGPGTRLTVT.

This clone occurred a few times. The chain joins TRBV3-1 (or the pseudogene TRBV3-2) to TRBJ2-4; TRBD1 matches at 9 bases. The CDR3 length is 16 residues. Germline V gives CDR1 LGHDT, CDR2 YNNKEL (reference sequence). V trimming: 4 bases; J trimming: 3 bases; junction bases outside the gene matches: 7. The CDR3 sequence is CASSPMGQGDKNIQYF. CDR3 DNA: TGTGCCAGCAGCCCTATGGGACAGGGTGACAAAAACATTCAGTACTTC.

The rearrangement links TRBV12-5 to TRBJ2-7; the D gene is possibly TRBD1 (5 bases). The CDR3 length is 13 residues. V was shortened by 6 bases and J by 0 bases, with 9 bases between the two germline ends. Germline CDR1 is LGHNT and CDR2 is FRNRAP. CDR3 DNA: TGTGCTAGTGGCCCGGACACCTCCTACGAGCAGTACTTC. Translated, it gives CASGPDTSYEQYF.

The V call is TRBV28, the J call TRBJ1-1; D is possibly TRBD1 (5 bases). This CDR3 has 14 residues. Looked up from germline, CDR1 is MDHEN and CDR2 is SYDVKM. V was cut by 6 bases and J by 1 base, with 12 bases left in between. Here the CDR3 reads CASRVHGQNTEAFF. CDR3 DNA sequence: TGTGCCAGCAGGGTTCACGGACAGAACACTGAAGCTTTCTTT.

The chain combines TRBV5-1 with TRBJ2-7, with a tentative D call TRBD2 (7 bases). The V gene's germline CDR1 is SGHRS and CDR2 YFSETQ. The length of the CDR3 is 15 residues. The V gene lost 6 bases and the J gene lost 0 bases, with 16 bases spanning the gap. The CDR3 sequence is CASKGGGGGSYEQYF. CDR3 in DNA: TGCGCCAGCAAAGGGGGGGGCGGCGGCTCCTACGAGCAGTACTTC.

This rearrangement joins TRBV12-3 or TRBV12-4 to TRBJ1-2; 7 bases agree with TRBD1. This CDR3 region has 13 residues. With V trimmed by 2 bases and J by 8 bases, 5 bases remained unmatched. CDR3 sequence (DNA): TGTGCCAGCAGTTTAAGACAGGGAAACGGCTACACCTTC. It is translated as CASSLRQGNGYTF.

This rearrangement joins TRBV9 to TRBJ2-7; TRBD2 is a possible D gene (5 bases). The V and J ends lost 0 bases and 2 bases respectively, with 9 bases between them. The CDR3 spans 14 residues. Looked up from germline, CDR1 is SGDLS and CDR2 is YYNGEE. CDR3 region: CASSVAGYTYEQYF. In nucleotides, the CDR3 is TGTGCCAGCAGCGTAGCGGGATACACCTACGAGCAGTACTTC.

The V and J genes are TRBV2 and TRBJ1-4, with 7 bases aligning to TRBD1. Germline CDR1 SNHLY, CDR2 FYNNEI. This CDR3 is built from 13 residues. V lost 4 bases to trimming and J lost 8 bases; unmatched junction nucleotides: 4. CDR3 region: CASSGQGQEKLFF. As DNA, the CDR3 is TGTGCCAGCAGTGGACAGGGCCAAGAAAAACTGTTTTTT.

This chain joins TRBV10-3 and TRBJ2-5; 10 nucleotides match TRBD1. Germline CDR1 is ENHRY and CDR2 is SYGVKD. The CDR3 spans 14 residues. CDR3 residues: CAVRDRGSVETQYF. The CDR3 bases are TGTGCTGTACGGGACAGGGGAAGTGTGGAGACCCAGTACTTC.

J is TRBJ1-2 and V is TRBV7-6, with D hard to call. CDR1 is SGHVS and CDR2 is FNYEAQ in the germline V gene. This CDR3 region has 12 residues. Trimming removed 4 bases from V and 7 bases from J, with 10 bases in between. CDR3 DNA: TGTGCCAGCAGCTCCAAACGGGGTGGCTACACCTTC. Protein sequence: CASSSKRGGYTF.

This clone was seen once. This rearrangement joins TRBV3-1 (or the pseudogene TRBV3-2) to TRBJ2-5, with 8 bases fitting TRBD2. The CDR3 consists of 14 residues. Germline CDR1 and CDR2: LGHDT and YNNKEL (reference sequence). With V trimmed by 1 base and J by 7 bases, 5 bases remained unmatched. CDR3 protein: CASSQAGLAPTQYF. The CDR3 DNA reads as TGTGCCAGCAGCCAAGCCGGACTAGCCCCGACCCAGTACTTC.

The gene calls are TRBV27 and TRBJ1-2, with TRBD1 identical over 7 bases. The CDR3 extends over 17 amino acids. Germline V gene lookup returns CDR1 MNHEY and CDR2 SMNVEV (reference sequence). J lost 2 bases, V lost 4 bases, and 13 bases had no gene match. CDR3 amino acids: CASSSLPNRQGNYGYTF. The CDR3 nucleotides read TGTGCCAGCAGTTCTTTACCGAACCGACAGGGCAACTATGGCTACACCTTC.

This rearrangement joins TRBV6-5 to TRBJ2-7; 8 bases are shared with TRBD1. V gave up 7 bases and J gave up 4 bases; unmatched junction bases: 12. The CDR3 extends over 15 amino acids. Germline V gene data show CDR1 as MNHEY and CDR2 as SVGAGI. CDR3: CASIRMRTGRYEQYF. In nucleotides, the CDR3 is TGTGCCAGCATTCGCATGAGGACAGGGCGATACGAGCAGTACTTC.